The 29 T cell receptor beta chains below were found in one sample sequenced in a study of T cells in Graves' hyperthyroidism and ophthalmopathy. Using RNA transcripts as the source, TCR beta CDR3 regions were amplified. HTBI primers were employed in a first-round RT-PCR of the TCR CDR3. TCRdb used MiXCR to reprocess the multiplex PCR reads, holding one entry per CDR3 protein. The data show around 440,000 distinct CDR3 sequences, around 16% seen once. Sequencing used blood. These TCRs come from a woman in her late teens or twenties with Graves' hyperthyroidism.

This sequence joins TRBV18 and TRBJ1-5; a weak D match, TRBD1 (6 bases). Looked up from germline, CDR1 is KGHSH and CDR2 is LQKENI. This CDR3 region has 17 residues. Trimming took 2 bases from V and 0 from J, leaving 14 bases between them. The CDR3: CASSPGLGQPSNQPQHF. The CDR3 DNA is TGTGCCAGCTCACCAGGGTTGGGACAACCTAGCAATCAGCCCCAGCATTTT.

This clonotype was picked up many times. The V gene is TRBV7-9, the J gene TRBJ2-1; D remains unclear. The CDR3 is made up of 12 amino acids. Germline lookup yields CDR1 SEHNR and CDR2 FQNEAQ (reference sequence). Trimming left V 3 bases short and J 10 bases short, with 10 bases between. CDR3 nucleotides: TGTGCCAGCAGCTTCGAGACTGGGGAGCAGTTCTTC. It translates to CASSFETGEQFF.

This clonotype was seen at least ten times. V and J are TRBV20-1 and TRBJ1-2, with 12 positions matching TRBD1. The ends lost 6 bases at V and 7 bases at J; junction bases unmatched: 9. The CDR3 consists of 14 residues. In germline, CDR1 is DFQATT, CDR2 SNEGSKA (reference sequence). CDR3 sequence reads: CSATTGTGGSGYTF. The CDR3 nucleotides read TGCAGTGCGACCACCGGGACAGGGGGCAGTGGCTACACCTTC.

This clonotype was picked up a small number of times. The chain combines TRBV6-6 with TRBJ2-7, with TRBD1 as a possible D gene (5 bases). V shed 0 bases and J shed 0 bases, with 9 bases lying between them. Germline V lookup: CDR1 MNHNY, CDR2 SVGAGI (reference sequence). This CDR3 is 15 amino acids long. The CDR3 coding sequence is TGTGCCAGCAGTTACTCGGTGGGGCCCTCCTACGAGCAGTACTTC. This codes for CASSYSVGPSYEQYF.

This clonotype was counted ten times or more. The V call is TRBV6-1, the J call TRBJ1-1; possible D gene TRBD1, 5 bases. V was clipped by 8 bases and J by 0 bases, with 13 bases between them. This CDR3 is built from 14 residues. Looked up from germline, CDR1 is MNHNS and CDR2 is SASEGT. CDR3 sequence reads: CASEHGGVNTEAFF. Here the CDR3 DNA reads TGTGCCAGCGAACACGGGGGGGTGAACACTGAAGCTTTCTTT.

This clonotype has more than one count but fewer than ten. This chain joins TRBV5-1 and TRBJ2-5; D may match TRBD1 or TRBD2 (5 bases each). The CDR3 has 15 amino acids. Germline V gene sequence: CDR1 SGHRS, CDR2 YFSETQ. V shed 4 bases and J shed 1 base, with 14 bases lying between them. This CDR3 reads CASSPRGALQETQYF. The CDR3 DNA sequence: TGCGCCAGCAGCCCAAGAGGGGCCCTCCAAGAGACCCAGTACTTC.

This clonotype was observed at least ten times. V and J are TRBV7-2 and TRBJ1-2, with D possibly TRBD1 on 6 matching bases. Germline assignment: CDR1 SGHTA and CDR2 FQGNSA. The length of the CDR3 is 14 residues. The V end was cut by 4 bases, the J end by 4 bases, with 13 bases between. The CDR3 loop reads CASSSWGRSYGYTF. CDR3 nucleotide sequence: TGTGCCAGCAGCTCGTGGGGGCGTAGCTATGGCTACACCTTC.

This clonotype was seen repeatedly, ten times or more. The DNA for the CDR3 is TGCGCCAGCAGTGAGTCGGATTTACAGCCCCAGCATTTT. Amino acids: CASSESDLQPQHF. This chain connects TRBV10-1 to TRBJ1-5, with D hard to call. Per germline, CDR1 WNHNN and CDR2 SYGVQD (reference sequence). Trimming removed 0 bases at V and 7 bases at J, with 7 bases between. This CDR3 has 13 amino acids.

This clonotype has more than one count but fewer than ten. The gene calls are TRBV20-1 and TRBJ1-2, with D possibly matching TRBD1 (6 bases). V was trimmed by 6 bases and J by 1 base, leaving 12 bases between them. The CDR3 is 13 amino acids. Per germline, CDR1 DFQATT and CDR2 SNEGSKA (reference sequence). The CDR3 nucleotides read TGCAGTGCGTCTGACAGGCGTAACTATGGCTACACCTTC. Its protein is CSASDRRNYGYTF.

The V gene is TRBV12-5, the J gene TRBJ1-1, with D maybe TRBD1 (6 bases). Germline-derived CDR1 and CDR2 are LGHNT and FRNRAP. The CDR3 runs 13 residues. Trimming took off 0 bases at V and 10 bases at J, with 12 bases between the two ends. CDR3 bases: TGTGCTAGTGGTTTGGTCATACAGGGCACAGCTTTCTTT. Translated, it gives CASGLVIQGTAFF.

Regarding this clonotype: This clone may be a read error of a much larger clone one base away. The chain has TRBV24-1 and TRBJ2-2, with 12 bases fitting TRBD2. CDR3 length equals 17 residues. Germline CDR1 and CDR2: KGHDR and SFDVKD. The DNA of the CDR3 is TGTGTCACCAGTGACGACCTAGCGGGAGGGCCAACCGGGGAGCTGTTTTTT. This sequence encodes CVTSDDLAGGPTGELFF.

V is TRBV7-9 and J is TRBJ2-1; 16 bases are a match to TRBD2. J lost 8 bases, V lost 7 bases, and 5 bases had no gene match. The CDR3 extends over 15 amino acids. Germline V gives CDR1 SEHNR, CDR2 FQNEAQ (reference sequence). CDR3 in amino acids: CASTGTSGGAHEQFF. CDR3 DNA: TGTGCCAGCACAGGGACTAGCGGGGGGGCCCATGAGCAGTTCTTC. Full variable domain (rest looked up from reference TRBV7-9 and TRBJ2-1): DTGVSQNPRHKITKRGQNVTFRCDPISEHNRLYWYRQTLGQGPEFLTYFQNEAQLEKSRLLSDRFSAERPKGSFSTLEIQRTEQGDSAMYLCASTGTSGGAHEQFFGPGTRLTVL.

About this clonotype itself: This clone may be a read error of a much larger clone one base away. The conserved phenylalanine or tryptophan normally closing the CDR3 is absent here, so this likely arose from a read error. CDR3 sequence reads: CASTLQGANSPLHS. The CDR3 DNA reads as TGTGCCAGCACTTTACAGGGGGCTAATTCACCCCTCCACTCT. The chain carries TRBV12-3 or TRBV12-4 and TRBJ1-6; 9 nucleotides agree with TRBD1. The length of the CDR3 is 14 residues.

In its sample, this clonotype was seen many times. The chain is built from TRBV3-1 and TRBJ2-5; D gene ambiguous. The CDR3 sequence is 13 residues long. Trimming left V 0 bases short and J 5 bases short, with 7 bases between. Germline V CDR1 and CDR2: LGHDT, YNNKEL (reference sequence). CDR3 amino acids: CASSQDYVETQYF. CDR3 coding DNA: TGTGCCAGCAGCCAAGATTACGTCGAGACCCAGTACTTC.

This clonotype was counted at least ten times. The genes are TRBV6-5 and TRBJ1-3, with a possible D match to TRBD1 (6 bases). V was cut by 2 bases and J by 0 bases, with 11 bases left in between. Germline CDR1 reads MNHEY; CDR2 reads SVGAGI. CDR3 length equals 16 residues. Here the CDR3 DNA reads TGTGCCAGCAGTTACAACAGGGAATTCTCTGGAAACACCATATATTTT. Translated, it gives CASSYNREFSGNTIYF.

The CDR3 bases are TGCAGTGCTAGATTGGGCGGCCAAGAGACCCAGTACTTC. Translation gives CSARLGGQETQYF. The chain links TRBV20-1 to TRBJ2-5; the D is unclear. Trimming removed 2 bases from V and 1 base from J, with 8 bases in between. The CDR3 runs to 13 residues. Germline CDR1 and CDR2: DFQATT and SNEGSKA (reference sequence).

For this clonotype: A read error may be the cause here, since a much bigger clone is one base away. The V call is TRBV20-1, the J call TRBJ2-5; 16 nucleotides align to TRBD2. V lost 0 bases, J lost 6 bases, and 4 bases stayed unmatched. The CDR3 consists of 16 residues. CDR1 and CDR2 from the germline V gene are DFQATT and SNEGSKA (reference sequence). CDR3 sequence reads: CSAREGLAGGAKTQYF. The CDR3 bases are TGCAGTGCTAGAGAGGGACTAGCGGGGGGGGCAAAGACCCAGTACTTC.

Notes on this clonotype: This clone may be a read error of a much larger clone one base away. The chain employs TRBV7-8 and TRBJ2-1; possibly TRBD2 for D (5 bases). The CDR3 spans 12 residues. V lost 0 bases, J lost 10 bases, and 7 bases lay in between. Per the germline V gene, CDR1 is SGHVS and CDR2 is FQNEAQ. The CDR3 coding sequence is TGTGCCAGCAGCTTAGCGGGAGAAGAGCAGTTCTTC. Translated, it gives CASSLAGEEQFF. The whole variable domain, remainder taken from reference TRBV7-8 and TRBJ2-1, is GAGVSQSPRYKVAKRGQDVALRCDPISGHVSLFWYQQALGQGPEFLTYFQNEAQLDKSGLPSDRFFAERPEGSVSTLKIQRTQQEDSAVYLCASSLAGEEQFFGPGTRLTVL.

The rearrangement links TRBV10-3 to TRBJ2-1; 8 bases map to TRBD1. The CDR3 totals 14 residues. Trimming removed 2 bases from V and 4 bases from J; junction bases left unmatched: 1. Germline CDR1 and CDR2: ENHRY and SYGVKD. The CDR3 DNA sequence: TGTGCCATCAGTGAGCAGGGGGCATACAATGAGCAGTTCTTC. Translation gives CAISEQGAYNEQFF.

This clonotype was seen repeatedly, ten times or more. The chain is built from TRBV20-1 and TRBJ2-3, with TRBD2 matching over 9 bases. J lost 2 bases, V lost 7 bases, and 10 bases had no gene match. The CDR3 totals 15 residues. Germline values: CDR1 DFQATT, CDR2 SNEGSKA (reference sequence). CDR3 protein: CSDPSKRGDTDTQYF. As DNA, the CDR3 is TGCAGTGACCCATCGAAGCGGGGGGACACAGATACGCAGTATTTT.

This clonotype turned up a few times. This sequence joins TRBV19 and TRBJ1-5, with a weak D call TRBD1 (6 bases). The CDR3 length is 16 residues. Germline V gives CDR1 LNHDA, CDR2 SQIVND (reference sequence). Deletions cut 6 bases from V and 7 bases from J, with 22 bases between. The CDR3 DNA follows: TGTGCCAGTAGCCATGCTGCCCGGGACACGCGCCAGCCCCAGCATTTT. Protein: CASSHAARDTRQPQHF.

The chain carries TRBV12-5 and TRBJ2-2; possibly TRBD1 for D (5 bases). Germline values: CDR1 LGHNT, CDR2 FRNRAP. The V end was cut by 4 bases, the J end by 5 bases, with 17 bases between. There are 16 residues in the CDR3. CDR3 DNA: TGTGCTAGTGGTTCCTACAGGCCCCTGGGGACCGGGGAGCTGTTTTTT. This translates into CASGSYRPLGTGELFF.

The V and J genes are TRBV9 and TRBJ2-2, with TRBD1 identical over 7 bases. Germline values: CDR1 SGDLS, CDR2 YYNGEE. V shed 1 base, J shed 6 bases, and the junction held 6 bases outside the gene matches. The CDR3 spans 15 residues. CDR3 in DNA: TGTGCCAGCAGCGTAACCACAGGGGAATCCGGGGAGCTGTTTTTT. As protein: CASSVTTGESGELFF.

This clonotype came up many times. J is TRBJ2-2 and V is TRBV20-1; 7 bases line up with TRBD1. From germline, CDR1 is DFQATT and CDR2 SNEGSKA (reference sequence). Losses at the gene ends were 6 bases for V and 2 bases for J; bases not matched to a gene: 6. The CDR3 runs to 14 residues. Written as DNA, the CDR3 is TGCAGTGCCAGTGACAGGGCAAACACCGGGGAGCTGTTTTTT. Translated, it gives CSASDRANTGELFF.

This clonotype has a handful of counts. CDR3 residues: CATSSTTGQPNNYGYTF. CDR3 nucleotides: TGTGCCACCAGCAGTACTACTGGACAGCCTAATAACTATGGCTACACCTTC. The rearrangement joins TRBV15 to TRBJ1-2; a possible D gene is TRBD1 (6 bases). This CDR3 comprises 17 residues. Trimming removed 3 bases from V and 1 base from J, with 18 bases in between. Germline-derived CDR1 and CDR2 are LNHNV and YYDKDF (reference sequence).

V usage is TRBV15 and J usage is TRBJ2-7; 9 positions match TRBD1. The CDR3 is 14 residues long. Germline CDR1 and CDR2: LNHNV and YYDKDF (reference sequence). The J segment lost 0 bases and the V segment lost 9 bases, leaving 6 bases of the junction unmatched. The DNA of the CDR3 is TGTGCCACTACCGGGACAGGGAGCTCCTACGAGCAGTACTTC. As protein: CATTGTGSSYEQYF.

This clonotype was recorded a few times. This chain joins TRBV6-2 or TRBV6-3 and TRBJ2-7; D may be TRBD1 (6 bases). The length of the CDR3 is 16 residues. Germline V lookup: CDR1 MNHEY, CDR2 SVGEGT. V dropped 4 bases and J dropped 0 bases, with 16 bases sitting between them. The CDR3 region is CASSLDGQYLSYEQYF. The CDR3 region has the DNA TGTGCCAGCAGTTTGGACGGACAGTATCTCTCCTACGAGCAGTACTTC.

This clonotype was detected ten times or more. The genes are TRBV12-3 or TRBV12-4 and TRBJ1-5, with 7 bases identical to TRBD1. The V segment lost 4 bases and the J segment 0 bases; nucleotides outside the gene matches: 6. The CDR3 spans 16 residues. The CDR3 is CASSSQGGVSNQPQHF. CDR3 nucleotides: TGTGCCAGCAGTTCTCAAGGGGGCGTTAGCAATCAGCCCCAGCATTTT.

The CDR3 region is CAISGGRNEKLFF. The CDR3 region has the DNA TGTGCCATCAGCGGGGGGCGCAATGAAAAACTGTTTTTT. The rearrangement joins TRBV10-3 to TRBJ1-4; D is perhaps TRBD1 (6 bases). V was shortened by 6 bases and J by 5 bases, with 10 bases between the two germline ends. Germline assignment: CDR1 ENHRY and CDR2 SYGVKD. There are 13 residues in the CDR3.